What follows are 5 T cell receptor beta chains derived from one specimen sequenced in a study of CD8 T cells in Susac syndrome. Reverse transcription used about 0.5 to 1 ug RNA and random hexamers. TCRdb reprocessed the immunoSEQ multiplex PCR reads with MiXCR, giving one entry per CDR3 protein. The data hold about 200,000 distinct CDR3 sequences, with roughly 95% observed a single time. Material for sequencing was CD4+ T cells from PBMCs. These receptors all stem from a human donor in good health.

The J gene is TRBJ1-5, the V gene TRBV7-9; TRBD1 matches at 10 bases. CDR3 length: 15 amino acids. CDR1 is SEHNR and CDR2 is FQNEAQ in the germline V gene (reference sequence). V was pared by 1 base and J by 10 bases, with 7 bases of the junction left unmatched. The CDR3, as DNA: TGTGCCAGCAGCTTAGGGGGACAGGGGAGAAGCCCCCAGCATTTT. Its protein product is CASSLGGQGRSPQHF.

The rearrangement links TRBV11-1 to TRBJ2-7; no firm D call. This CDR3 has 14 amino acids. V lost 1 base to trimming and J lost 2 bases, with 9 bases between them. Germline V gene sequence: CDR1 SGHAT, CDR2 FQDESV (reference sequence). The CDR3 loop reads CASSLGVAPYEQYV. In nucleotides, the CDR3 is TGTGCCAGCAGCTTAGGAGTGGCCCCCTACGAGCAGTACGTC.

This chain joins TRBV29-1 and TRBJ2-2, with D perhaps matching TRBD1 or TRBD2 (5 bases each). V lost 5 bases, J lost 6 bases, and 10 bases lay in between. The germline CDR1 and CDR2 sequences are SQVTM and ANQGSEA. This CDR3 has 12 residues. For the CDR3, the DNA is TGCAGCGTTTTGAGGGACGCCGGGGAGCTGTTTTTT. Residues: CSVLRDAGELFF.

The sample holds one count of this clonotype. V is TRBV25-1 and J is TRBJ1-1; D not resolved. The germline V gene has CDR1 MGHDK and CDR2 SYGVNS. The CDR3 loop spans 14 amino acids. Trimming removed 1 base from V and 1 base from J, with 7 bases in between. CDR3 sequence reads: CASSESIPNTEAFF. The CDR3 DNA follows: TGTGCCAGCAGTGAATCGATACCGAACACTGAAGCTTTCTTT.

V and J are TRBV11-2 and TRBJ2-5; D unclear. The CDR3 spans 13 residues. V was trimmed by 4 bases and J by 1 base, leaving 7 bases between them. Per the germline V gene, CDR1 is SGHAT and CDR2 is FQNNGV. The CDR3 region is CASSSVPQETQYF. The DNA of the CDR3 is TGTGCCAGCAGCTCCGTACCCCAAGAGACCCAGTACTTC. Full variable domain (outside the CDR3, taken from reference TRBV11-2 and TRBJ2-5): EAGVAQSPRYKIIEKRQSVAFWCNPISGHATLYWYQQILGQGPKLLIQFQNNGVVDDSQLPKDRFSAERLKGVDSTLKIQPAKLEDSAVYLCASSSVPQETQYFGPGTRLLVL.